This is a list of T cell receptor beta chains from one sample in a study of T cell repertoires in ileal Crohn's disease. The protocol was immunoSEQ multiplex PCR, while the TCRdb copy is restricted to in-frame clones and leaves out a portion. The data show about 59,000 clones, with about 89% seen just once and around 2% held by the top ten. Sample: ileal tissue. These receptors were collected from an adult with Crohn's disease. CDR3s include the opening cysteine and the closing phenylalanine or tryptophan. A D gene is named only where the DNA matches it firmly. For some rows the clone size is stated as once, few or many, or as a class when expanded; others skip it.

CDR3aa: CASSILAGFQETQYF
CDR3nt: TGTGCCAGCAGCATACTAGCGGGATTCCAAGAGACCCAGTACTTC
j_gene: TRBJ2-5
d_gene: TRBD2
abundance: -
v_gene: TRBV7-2

CDR3aa: CASSLLGQPTYEQYF
CDR3nt: TGTGCCAGCAGTCTGCTAGGACAGCCAACCTACGAGCAGTACTTC
j_gene: TRBJ2-7
d_gene: -
abundance: -
v_gene: TRBV6-1

CDR3aa: CASSFRQEDTGELFF
CDR3nt: TGTGCCAGCAGCTTTCGGCAGGAGGACACCGGGGAGCTGTTTTTT
j_gene: TRBJ2-2
d_gene: -
abundance: -
v_gene: TRBV7-9

CDR3aa: CASSMNAGGLGDTQYF
CDR3nt: TGTGCCAGTAGTATGAACGCGGGGGGGCTTGGAGATACGCAGTATTTT
j_gene: TRBJ2-3
d_gene: TRBD2
abundance: -
v_gene: TRBV19

CDR3aa: CASTLRTDTEAFF
CDR3nt: TGTGCCAGCACCCTACGGACAGACACTGAAGCTTTCTTT
j_gene: TRBJ1-1
d_gene: -
abundance: -
v_gene: TRBV6-5

CDR3aa: CASYTGGGSPLHF
CDR3nt: TGTGCCTCTTACACAGGGGGCGGTTCACCCCTCCACTTT
j_gene: TRBJ1-6
d_gene: TRBD1
abundance: once
v_gene: TRBV6-1

CDR3aa: CASSLAGQLPRGYGYTF
CDR3nt: TGTGCCAGCAGCTTGGCCGGACAGCTCCCAAGGGGCTATGGCTACACCTTC
j_gene: TRBJ1-2
d_gene: -
abundance: once
v_gene: TRBV5-4

CDR3aa: CASTSRGGQTEAFF
CDR3nt: TGTGCCAGCACTTCTCGGGGGGGGCAGACTGAAGCTTTCTTT
j_gene: TRBJ1-1
d_gene: -
abundance: -
v_gene: TRBV5-4

CDR3aa: CASSSPSMNTEAFF
CDR3nt: TGTGCCAGCAGCTCACCGAGTATGAACACTGAAGCTTTCTTT
j_gene: TRBJ1-1
d_gene: -
abundance: -
v_gene: TRBV5-6

CDR3aa: CASSGQGSNSPLHF
CDR3nt: TGCGCCAGCAGCGGACAGGGGTCGAATTCACCCCTCCACTTT
j_gene: TRBJ1-6
d_gene: TRBD1
abundance: -
v_gene: TRBV10-1

CDR3aa: CASSQYGTPLSYEQYF
CDR3nt: TGTGCCAGCAGTCAATACGGGACACCTCTCTCCTACGAGCAGTACTTC
j_gene: TRBJ2-7
d_gene: -
abundance: -
v_gene: TRBV27

CDR3aa: CASSPNRVGQPQHF
CDR3nt: TGTGCCAGCTCCCCTAACAGGGTCGGTCAGCCCCAGCATTTT
j_gene: TRBJ1-5
d_gene: -
abundance: -
v_gene: TRBV18

CDR3aa: CASSSASGKRTYNEQFF
CDR3nt: TGTGCCAGTAGTAGTGCGTCGGGGAAGAGGACCTACAATGAGCAGTTCTTC
j_gene: TRBJ2-1
d_gene: -
abundance: once
v_gene: TRBV19